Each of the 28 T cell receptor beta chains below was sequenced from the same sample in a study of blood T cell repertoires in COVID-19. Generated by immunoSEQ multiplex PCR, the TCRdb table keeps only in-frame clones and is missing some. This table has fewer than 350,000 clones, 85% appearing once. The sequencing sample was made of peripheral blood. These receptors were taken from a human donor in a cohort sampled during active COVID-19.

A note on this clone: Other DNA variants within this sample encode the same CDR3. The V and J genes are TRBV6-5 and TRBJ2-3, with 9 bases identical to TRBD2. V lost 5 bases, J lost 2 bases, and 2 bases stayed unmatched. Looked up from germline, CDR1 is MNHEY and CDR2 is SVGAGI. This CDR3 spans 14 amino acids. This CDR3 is CASSPGLATDTQYF. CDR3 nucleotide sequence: TGTGCCAGCAGTCCGGGACTAGCCACAGATACGCAGTATTTT.

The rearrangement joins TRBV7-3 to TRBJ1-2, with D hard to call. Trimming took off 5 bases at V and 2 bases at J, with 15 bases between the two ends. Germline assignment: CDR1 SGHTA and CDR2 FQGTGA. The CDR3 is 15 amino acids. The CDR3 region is CASSLAPTTNYGYTF. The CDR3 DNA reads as TGTGCCAGCAGCCTCGCCCCCACAACCAACTATGGCTACACCTTC.

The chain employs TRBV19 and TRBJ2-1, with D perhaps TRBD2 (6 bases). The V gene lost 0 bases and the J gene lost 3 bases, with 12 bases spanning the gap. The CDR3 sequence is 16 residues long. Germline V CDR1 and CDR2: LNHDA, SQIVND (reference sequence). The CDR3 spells CASSIDGSGFYNEQFF. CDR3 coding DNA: TGTGCCAGTAGTATAGATGGGAGCGGGTTCTACAATGAGCAGTTCTTC.

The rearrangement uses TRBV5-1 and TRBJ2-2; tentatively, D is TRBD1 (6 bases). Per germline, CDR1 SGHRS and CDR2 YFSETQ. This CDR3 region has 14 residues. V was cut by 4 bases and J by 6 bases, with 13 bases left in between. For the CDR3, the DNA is TGCGCCAGCAGCCGAAACAGGGACCCCGGGGAGCTGTTTTTT. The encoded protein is CASSRNRDPGELFF. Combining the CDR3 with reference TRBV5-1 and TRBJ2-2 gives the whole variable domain KAGVTQTPRYLIKTRGQQVTLSCSPISGHRSVSWYQQTPGQGLQFLFEYFSETQRNKGNFPGRFSGRQFSNSRSEMNVSTLELGDSALYLCASSRNRDPGELFFGEGSRLTVL.

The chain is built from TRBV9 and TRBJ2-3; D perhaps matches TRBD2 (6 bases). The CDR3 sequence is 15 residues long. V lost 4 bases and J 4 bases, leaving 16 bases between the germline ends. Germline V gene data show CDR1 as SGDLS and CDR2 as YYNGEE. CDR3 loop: CASSLMGTGADTQYF. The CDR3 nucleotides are TGTGCCAGCAGCCTCATGGGGACTGGCGCAGATACGCAGTATTTT.

The CDR3 is CASSLPSPYTQYF. In DNA, the CDR3 is TGTGCCAGCAGCCTACCCTCCCCTTATACGCAGTATTTT. The chain joins TRBV28 to TRBJ2-3; the D is unclear. Trimming took 6 bases from V and 7 from J, leaving 14 bases between them. This CDR3 comprises 13 residues. Germline CDR1 MDHEN, CDR2 SYDVKM. The full variable domain, its missing parts supplied by reference TRBV28 and TRBJ2-3, is DVKVTQSSRYLVKRTGEKVFLECVQDMDHENMFWYRQDPGLGLRLIYFSYDVKMKEKGDIPEGYSVSREKKERFSLILESASTNQTSMYLCASSLPSPYTQYFGPGTRLTVL.

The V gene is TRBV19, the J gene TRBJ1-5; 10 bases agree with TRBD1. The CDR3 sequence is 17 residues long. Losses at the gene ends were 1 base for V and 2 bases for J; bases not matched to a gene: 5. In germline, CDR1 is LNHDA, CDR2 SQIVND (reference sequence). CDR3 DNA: TGTGCCAGTAGTATAGGAACCGGGACAGGGGGCAATCAGCCCCAGCATTTT. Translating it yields CASSIGTGTGGNQPQHF.

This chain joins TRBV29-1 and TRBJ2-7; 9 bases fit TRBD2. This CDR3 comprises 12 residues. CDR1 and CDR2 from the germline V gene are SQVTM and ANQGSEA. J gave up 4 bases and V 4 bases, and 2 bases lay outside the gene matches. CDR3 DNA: TGCAGCGTTGTTAGCGGGGGTTACGAGCAGTACTTC. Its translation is CSVVSGGYEQYF.

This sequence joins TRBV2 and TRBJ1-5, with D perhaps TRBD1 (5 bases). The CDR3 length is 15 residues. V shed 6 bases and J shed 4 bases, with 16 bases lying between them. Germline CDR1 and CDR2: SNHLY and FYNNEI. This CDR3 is CASSFRDYSNQPQHF. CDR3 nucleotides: TGTGCCAGCAGCTTCCGGGACTATTCGAATCAGCCCCAGCATTTT.

CDR3 DNA sequence: TGTGCCAGCAGTGAACTGGCAGGGGATTCTGGCTACACCTTC. Protein product: CASSELAGDSGYTF. The V gene is TRBV2, the J gene TRBJ1-2, with TRBD1 as a possible D gene (6 bases). The CDR3 length is 14 residues. Trimming took 2 bases from V and 7 from J, leaving 14 bases between them. CDR1 and CDR2 from the germline V gene are SNHLY and FYNNEI. Full variable domain (missing parts from reference TRBV2 and TRBJ1-2): EPEVTQTPSHQVTQMGQEVILRCVPISNHLYFYWYRQILGQKVEFLVSFYNNEISEKSEIFDDQFSVERPDGSNFTLKIRSTKLEDSAMYFCASSELAGDSGYTFGSGTRLTVV.

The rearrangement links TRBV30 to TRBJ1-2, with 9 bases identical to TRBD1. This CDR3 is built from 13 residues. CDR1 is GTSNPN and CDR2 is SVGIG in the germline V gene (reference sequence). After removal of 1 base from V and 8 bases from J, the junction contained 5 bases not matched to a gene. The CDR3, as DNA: TGTGCCTGGAGTGCACAGGGGGCGAAGGGCTACACCTTC. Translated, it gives CAWSAQGAKGYTF.

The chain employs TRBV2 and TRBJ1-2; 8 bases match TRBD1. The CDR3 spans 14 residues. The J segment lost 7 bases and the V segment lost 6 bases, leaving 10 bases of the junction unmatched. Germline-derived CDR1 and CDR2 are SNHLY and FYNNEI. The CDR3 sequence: CASRMGQARGGYTF. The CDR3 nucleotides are TGTGCCAGCAGGATGGGACAGGCAAGGGGTGGCTACACCTTC.

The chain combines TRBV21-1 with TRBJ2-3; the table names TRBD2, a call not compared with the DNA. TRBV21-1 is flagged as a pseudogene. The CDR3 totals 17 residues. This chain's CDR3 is CASSKGHLAGESDTQYF. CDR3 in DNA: TGTGCCAGCAGCAAAGGGCATCTAGCGGGGGAATCAGATACGCAGTATTTT.

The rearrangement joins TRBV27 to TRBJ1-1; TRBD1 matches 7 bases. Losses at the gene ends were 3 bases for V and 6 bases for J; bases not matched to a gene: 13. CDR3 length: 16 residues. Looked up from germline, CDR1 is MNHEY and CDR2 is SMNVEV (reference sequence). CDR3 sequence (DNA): TGTGCCAGCAGTTTGAACGCAGGGGGTATCTCTGCTGAAGCTTTCTTT. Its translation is CASSLNAGGISAEAFF.

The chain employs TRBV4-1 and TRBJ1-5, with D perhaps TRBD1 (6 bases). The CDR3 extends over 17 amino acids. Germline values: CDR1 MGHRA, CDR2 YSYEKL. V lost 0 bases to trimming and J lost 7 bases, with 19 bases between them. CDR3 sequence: CASSQDGTGGREQPQHF. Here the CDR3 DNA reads TGCGCCAGCAGCCAAGACGGGACCGGGGGGCGAGAACAGCCCCAGCATTTT.

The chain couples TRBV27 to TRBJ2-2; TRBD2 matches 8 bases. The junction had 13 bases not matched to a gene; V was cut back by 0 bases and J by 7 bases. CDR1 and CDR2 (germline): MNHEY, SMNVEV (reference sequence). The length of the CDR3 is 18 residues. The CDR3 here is CASSLSSSGGGLFGELFF. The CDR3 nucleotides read TGTGCCAGCAGTTTATCTTCGTCAGGCGGGGGGCTGTTCGGGGAGCTGTTTTTT.

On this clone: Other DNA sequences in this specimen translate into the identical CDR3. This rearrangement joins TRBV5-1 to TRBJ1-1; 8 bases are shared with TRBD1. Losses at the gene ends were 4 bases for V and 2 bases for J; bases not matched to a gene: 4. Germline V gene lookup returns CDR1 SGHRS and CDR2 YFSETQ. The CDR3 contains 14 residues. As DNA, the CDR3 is TGCGCCAGCAGCCCTGGACAGGGCAACACTGAAGCTTTCTTT. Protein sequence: CASSPGQGNTEAFF. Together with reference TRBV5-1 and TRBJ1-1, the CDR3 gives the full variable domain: KAGVTQTPRYLIKTRGQQVTLSCSPISGHRSVSWYQQTPGQGLQFLFEYFSETQRNKGNFPGRFSGRQFSNSRSEMNVSTLELGDSALYLCASSPGQGNTEAFFGQGTRLTVV.

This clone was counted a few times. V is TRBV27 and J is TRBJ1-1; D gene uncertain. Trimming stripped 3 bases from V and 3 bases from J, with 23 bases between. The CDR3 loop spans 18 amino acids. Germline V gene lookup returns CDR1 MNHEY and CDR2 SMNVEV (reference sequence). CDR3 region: CASSFPGWVILRYTEAFF. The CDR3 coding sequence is TGTGCCAGCAGTTTCCCGGGTTGGGTTATCCTTCGATACACTGAAGCTTTCTTT.

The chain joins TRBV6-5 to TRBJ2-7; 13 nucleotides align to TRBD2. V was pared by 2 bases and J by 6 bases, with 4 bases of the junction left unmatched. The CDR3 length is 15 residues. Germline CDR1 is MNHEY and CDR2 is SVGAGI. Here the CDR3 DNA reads TGTGCCAGCAGTTACGGGGGACTAGCGGGGTTCGAGCAGTACTTC. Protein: CASSYGGLAGFEQYF.

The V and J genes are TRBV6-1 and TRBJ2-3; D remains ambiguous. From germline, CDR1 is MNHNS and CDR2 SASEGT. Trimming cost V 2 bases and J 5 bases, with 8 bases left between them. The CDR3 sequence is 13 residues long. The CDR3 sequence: CASSERLEDTQYF. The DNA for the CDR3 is TGTGCCAGCAGTGAAAGGCTAGAAGATACGCAGTATTTT.

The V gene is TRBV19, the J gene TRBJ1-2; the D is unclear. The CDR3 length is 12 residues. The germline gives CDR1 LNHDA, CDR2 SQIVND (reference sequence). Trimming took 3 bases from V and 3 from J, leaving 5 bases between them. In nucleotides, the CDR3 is TGTGCCAGTAGTATTTCGGACTATGGCTACACCTTC. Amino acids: CASSISDYGYTF.

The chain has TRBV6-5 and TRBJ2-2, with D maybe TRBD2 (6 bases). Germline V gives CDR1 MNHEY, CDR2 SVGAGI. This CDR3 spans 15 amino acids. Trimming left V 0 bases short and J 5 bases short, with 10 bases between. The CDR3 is CASSYSREVTGELFF. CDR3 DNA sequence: TGTGCCAGCAGTTACTCAAGGGAGGTTACCGGGGAGCTGTTTTTT.

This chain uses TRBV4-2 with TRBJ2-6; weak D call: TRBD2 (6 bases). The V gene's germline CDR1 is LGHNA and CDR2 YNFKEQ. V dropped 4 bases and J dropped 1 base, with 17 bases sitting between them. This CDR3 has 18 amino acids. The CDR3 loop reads CASSPGVKSMSGANVLTF. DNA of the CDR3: TGTGCCAGCAGCCCGGGAGTCAAATCGATGTCTGGGGCCAACGTCCTGACTTTC.

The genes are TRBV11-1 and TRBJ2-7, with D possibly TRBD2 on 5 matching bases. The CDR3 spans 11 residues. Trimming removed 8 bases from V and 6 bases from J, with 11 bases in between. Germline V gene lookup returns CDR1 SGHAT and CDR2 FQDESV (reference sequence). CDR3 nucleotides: TGTGCCAGCCGAGGGAATTCCGAGCAGTACTTC. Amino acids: CASRGNSEQYF.

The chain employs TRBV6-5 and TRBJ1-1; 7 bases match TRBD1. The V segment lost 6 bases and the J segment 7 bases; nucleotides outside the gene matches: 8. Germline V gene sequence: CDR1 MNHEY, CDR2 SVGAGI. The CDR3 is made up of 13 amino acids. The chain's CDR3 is CASSGLTGNEAFF. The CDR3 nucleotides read TGTGCCAGCAGCGGATTGACAGGGAATGAAGCTTTCTTT.

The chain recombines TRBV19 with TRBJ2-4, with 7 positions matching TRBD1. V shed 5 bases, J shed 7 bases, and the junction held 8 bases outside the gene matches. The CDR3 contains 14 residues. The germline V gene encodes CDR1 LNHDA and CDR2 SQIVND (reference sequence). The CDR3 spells CASSPATGTNIQYF. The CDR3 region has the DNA TGTGCCAGTAGTCCTGCGACAGGGACGAACATTCAGTACTTC. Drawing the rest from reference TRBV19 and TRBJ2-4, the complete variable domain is DGGITQSPKYLFRKEGQNVTLSCEQNLNHDAMYWYRQDPGQGLRLIYYSQIVNDFQKGDIAEGYSVSREKKESFPLTVTSAQKNPTAFYLCASSPATGTNIQYFGAGTRLSVL.

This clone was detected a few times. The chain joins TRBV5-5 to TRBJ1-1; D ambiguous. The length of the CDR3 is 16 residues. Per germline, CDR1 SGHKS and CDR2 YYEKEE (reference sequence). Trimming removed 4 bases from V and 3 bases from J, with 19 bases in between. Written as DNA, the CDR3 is TGTGCCAGCAGCGGGTTACTAGCCAGTTCGTACACTGAAGCTTTCTTT. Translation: CASSGLLASSYTEAFF. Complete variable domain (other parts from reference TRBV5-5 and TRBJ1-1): DAGVTQSPTHLIKTRGQQVTLRCSPISGHKSVSWYQQVLGQGPQFIFQYYEKEERGRGNFPDRFSARQFPNYSSELNVNALLLGDSALYLCASSGLLASSYTEAFFGQGTRLTVV.

The CDR3 here is CASTPGTPLEDTQYF. In DNA, the CDR3 is TGTGCCAGCACCCCCGGGACTCCTCTGGAGGATACGCAGTATTTT. This chain links TRBV7-3 with TRBJ2-3, with D perhaps matching TRBD2 (6 bases). Germline V gives CDR1 SGHTA, CDR2 FQGTGA. This CDR3 has 15 amino acids. The ends were cut back, 7 bases at V and 6 bases at J, with 20 bases in the middle.